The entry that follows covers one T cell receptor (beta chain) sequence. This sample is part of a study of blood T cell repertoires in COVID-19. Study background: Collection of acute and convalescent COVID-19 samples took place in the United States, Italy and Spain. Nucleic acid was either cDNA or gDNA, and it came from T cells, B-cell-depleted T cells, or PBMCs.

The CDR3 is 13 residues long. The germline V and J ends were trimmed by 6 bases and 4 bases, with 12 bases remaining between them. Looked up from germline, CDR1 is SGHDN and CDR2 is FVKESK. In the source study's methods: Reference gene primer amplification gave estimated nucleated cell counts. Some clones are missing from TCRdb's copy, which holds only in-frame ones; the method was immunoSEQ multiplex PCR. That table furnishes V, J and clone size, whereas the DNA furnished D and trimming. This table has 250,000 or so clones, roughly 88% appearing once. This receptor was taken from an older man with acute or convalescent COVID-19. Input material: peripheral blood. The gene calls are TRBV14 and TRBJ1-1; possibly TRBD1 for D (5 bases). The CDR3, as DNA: TGTGCCAGCAGATTTCAGGGAGGCACTGAAGCTTTCTTT. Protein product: CASRFQGGTEAFF. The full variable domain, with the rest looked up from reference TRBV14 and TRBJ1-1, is EAGVTQFPSHSVIEKGQTVTLRCDPISGHDNLYWYRRVMGKEIKFLLHFVKESKQDESGMPNNRFLAERTGGTYSTLKVQPAELEDSGVYFCASRFQGGTEAFFGQGTRLTVV.